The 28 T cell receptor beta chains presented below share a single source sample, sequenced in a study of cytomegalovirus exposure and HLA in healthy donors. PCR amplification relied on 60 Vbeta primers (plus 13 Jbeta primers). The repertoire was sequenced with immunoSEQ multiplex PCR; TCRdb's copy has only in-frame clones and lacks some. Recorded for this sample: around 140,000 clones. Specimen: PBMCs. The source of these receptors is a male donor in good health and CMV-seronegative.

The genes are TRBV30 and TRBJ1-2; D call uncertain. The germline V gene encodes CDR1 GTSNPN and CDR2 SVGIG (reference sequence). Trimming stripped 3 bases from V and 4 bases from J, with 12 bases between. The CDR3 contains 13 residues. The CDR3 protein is CAWSPTGSYGYTF. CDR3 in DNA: TGTGCCTGGAGCCCGACGGGTTCCTATGGCTACACCTTC.

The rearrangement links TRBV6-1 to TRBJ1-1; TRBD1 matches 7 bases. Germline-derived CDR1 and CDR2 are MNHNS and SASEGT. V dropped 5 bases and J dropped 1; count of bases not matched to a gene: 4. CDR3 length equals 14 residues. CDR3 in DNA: TGTGCCAGCAGTACACAGGGGAGGAACACTGAAGCTTTCTTT. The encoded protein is CASSTQGRNTEAFF.

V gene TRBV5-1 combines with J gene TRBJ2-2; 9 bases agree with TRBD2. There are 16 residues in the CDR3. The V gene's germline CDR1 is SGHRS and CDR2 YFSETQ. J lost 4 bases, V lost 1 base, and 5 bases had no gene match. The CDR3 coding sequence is TGCGCCAGCAGCTTGCAGGTAGCGGGAGTCACCGGGGAGCTGTTTTTT. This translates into CASSLQVAGVTGELFF.

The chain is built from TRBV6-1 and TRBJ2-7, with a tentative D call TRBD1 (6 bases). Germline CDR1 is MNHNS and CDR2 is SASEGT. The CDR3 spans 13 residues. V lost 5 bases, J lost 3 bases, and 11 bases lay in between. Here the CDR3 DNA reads TGTGCCAGCAGTCAGGGGATCGGCTACGAGCAGTACTTC. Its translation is CASSQGIGYEQYF.

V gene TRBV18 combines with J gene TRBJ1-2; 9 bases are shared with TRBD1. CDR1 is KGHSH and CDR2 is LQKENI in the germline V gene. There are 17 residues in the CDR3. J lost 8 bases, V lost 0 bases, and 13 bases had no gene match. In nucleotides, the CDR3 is TGTGCCAGCTCACCACCGAGAAATGAACGGACAGGGGTCGGCTACACCTTC. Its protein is CASSPPRNERTGVGYTF.

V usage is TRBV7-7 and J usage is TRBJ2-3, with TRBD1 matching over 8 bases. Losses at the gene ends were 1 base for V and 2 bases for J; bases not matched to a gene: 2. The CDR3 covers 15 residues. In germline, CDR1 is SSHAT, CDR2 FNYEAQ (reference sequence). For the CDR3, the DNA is TGTGCCAGCAGCTTAGGGACAGGGTTCACAGATACGCAGTATTTT. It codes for CASSLGTGFTDTQYF.

This CDR3 is CASSFPLTEAFF. DNA for the CDR3: TGTGCCAGCAGTTTTCCTCTTACTGAAGCTTTCTTT. The chain combines TRBV6-5 with TRBJ1-1; D unresolved. Germline V gene lookup returns CDR1 MNHEY and CDR2 SVGAGI. V lost 4 bases and J 5 bases, leaving 8 bases between the germline ends. The CDR3 totals 12 residues.

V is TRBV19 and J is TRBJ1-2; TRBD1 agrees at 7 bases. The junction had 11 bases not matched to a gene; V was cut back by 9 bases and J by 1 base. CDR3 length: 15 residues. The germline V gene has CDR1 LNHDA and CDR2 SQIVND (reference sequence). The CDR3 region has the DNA TGTGCCAGCCTCCCAACCGGGACAGATAACTATGGCTACACCTTC. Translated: CASLPTGTDNYGYTF. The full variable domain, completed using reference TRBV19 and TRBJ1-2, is DGGITQSPKYLFRKEGQNVTLSCEQNLNHDAMYWYRQDPGQGLRLIYYSQIVNDFQKGDIAEGYSVSREKKESFPLTVTSAQKNPTAFYLCASLPTGTDNYGYTFGSGTRLTVV.

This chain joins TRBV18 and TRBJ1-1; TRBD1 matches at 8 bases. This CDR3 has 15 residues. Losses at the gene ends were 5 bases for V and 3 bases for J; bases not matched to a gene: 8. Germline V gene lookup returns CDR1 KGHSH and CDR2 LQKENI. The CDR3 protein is CASSEVQGAHTEAFF. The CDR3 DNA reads TGTGCCAGCTCAGAAGTTCAGGGGGCCCACACTGAAGCTTTCTTT.

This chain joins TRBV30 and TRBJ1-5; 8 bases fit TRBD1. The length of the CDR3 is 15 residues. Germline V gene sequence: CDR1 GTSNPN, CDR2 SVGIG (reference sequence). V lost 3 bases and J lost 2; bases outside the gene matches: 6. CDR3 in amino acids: CAWRTGALGNQPQHF. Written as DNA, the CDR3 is TGTGCCTGGAGGACAGGGGCGCTGGGCAATCAGCCCCAGCATTTT.

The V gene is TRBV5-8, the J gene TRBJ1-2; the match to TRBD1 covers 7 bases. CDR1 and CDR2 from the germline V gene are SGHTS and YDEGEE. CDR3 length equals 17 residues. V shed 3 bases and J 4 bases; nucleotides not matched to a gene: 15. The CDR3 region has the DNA TGTGCCAGCAGCTCCACAACGTTTAGACAGGGAACCTATGGCTACACCTTC. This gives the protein CASSSTTFRQGTYGYTF.

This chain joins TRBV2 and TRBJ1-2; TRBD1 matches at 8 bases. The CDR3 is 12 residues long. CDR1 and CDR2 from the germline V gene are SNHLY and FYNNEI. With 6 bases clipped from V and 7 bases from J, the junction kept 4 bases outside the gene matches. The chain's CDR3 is CASRVQGGGYTF. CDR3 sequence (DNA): TGTGCCAGCAGAGTACAGGGGGGTGGCTACACCTTC.

CDR3 nucleotide sequence: TGTGCCAGCAGTGGGAAGGCAGGGGGGTCCGGGGAGCTGTTTTTT. This gives the protein CASSGKAGGSGELFF. This sequence joins TRBV6-1 and TRBJ2-2; maybe TRBD1 (7 bases). Germline-derived CDR1 and CDR2 are MNHNS and SASEGT. V lost 4 bases and J lost 6, with 15 bases in between. This CDR3 spans 15 amino acids.

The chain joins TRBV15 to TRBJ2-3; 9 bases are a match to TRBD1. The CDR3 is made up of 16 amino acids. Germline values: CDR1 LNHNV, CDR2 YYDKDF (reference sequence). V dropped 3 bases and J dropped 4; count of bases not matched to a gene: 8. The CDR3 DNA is TGTGCCACCAGCAGCCCCAGGGACAGGGTTTCAGATACGCAGTATTTT. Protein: CATSSPRDRVSDTQYF.

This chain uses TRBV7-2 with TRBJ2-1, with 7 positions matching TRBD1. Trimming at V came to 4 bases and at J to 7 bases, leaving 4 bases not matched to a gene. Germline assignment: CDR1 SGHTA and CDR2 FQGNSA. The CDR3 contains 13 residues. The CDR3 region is CASSSDRVNEQFF. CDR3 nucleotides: TGTGCCAGCAGCTCCGACAGGGTGAATGAGCAGTTCTTC.

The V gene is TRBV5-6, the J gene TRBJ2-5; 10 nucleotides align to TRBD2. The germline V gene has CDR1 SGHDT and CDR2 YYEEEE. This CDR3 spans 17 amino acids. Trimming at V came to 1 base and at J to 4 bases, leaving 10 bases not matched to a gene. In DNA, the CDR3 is TGTGCCAGCAGCTTGTTGTCTAGCGGGAGTAAGGGAGAGACCCAGTACTTC. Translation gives CASSLLSSGSKGETQYF.

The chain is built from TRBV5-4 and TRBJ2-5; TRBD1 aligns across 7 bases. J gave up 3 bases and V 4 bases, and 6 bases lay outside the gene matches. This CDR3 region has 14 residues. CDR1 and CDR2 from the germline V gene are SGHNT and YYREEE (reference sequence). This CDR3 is CASSPRDSKETQYF. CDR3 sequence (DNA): TGTGCCAGCAGCCCCCGGGACAGCAAAGAGACCCAGTACTTC.

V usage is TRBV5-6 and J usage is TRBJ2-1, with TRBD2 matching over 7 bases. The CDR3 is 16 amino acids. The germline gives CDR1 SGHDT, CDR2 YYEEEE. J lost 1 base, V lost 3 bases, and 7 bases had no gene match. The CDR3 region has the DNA TGTGCCAGCAGCTCCGGGGGGATTTGGTCCTACAATGAGCAGTTCTTC. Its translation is CASSSGGIWSYNEQFF.

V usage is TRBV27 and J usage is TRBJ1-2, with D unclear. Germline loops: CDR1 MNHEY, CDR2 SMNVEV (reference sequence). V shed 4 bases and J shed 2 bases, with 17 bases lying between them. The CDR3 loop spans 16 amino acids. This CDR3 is CASSSTPVGSNYGYTF. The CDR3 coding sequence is TGTGCCAGCAGTTCCACCCCGGTAGGGAGCAACTATGGCTACACCTTC.

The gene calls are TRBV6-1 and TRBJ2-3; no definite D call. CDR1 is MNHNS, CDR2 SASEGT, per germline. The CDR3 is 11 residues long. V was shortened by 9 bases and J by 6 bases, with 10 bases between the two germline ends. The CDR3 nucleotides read TGTGCCAGTCCGATCGGGGATACGCAGTATTTT. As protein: CASPIGDTQYF.

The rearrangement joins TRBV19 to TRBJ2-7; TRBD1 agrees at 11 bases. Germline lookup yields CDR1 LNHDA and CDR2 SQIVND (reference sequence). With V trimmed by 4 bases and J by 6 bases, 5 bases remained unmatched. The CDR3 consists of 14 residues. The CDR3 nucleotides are TGTGCCAGTAGTACCGGACAGGGGGCAGGCGAGCAGTACTTC. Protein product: CASSTGQGAGEQYF.

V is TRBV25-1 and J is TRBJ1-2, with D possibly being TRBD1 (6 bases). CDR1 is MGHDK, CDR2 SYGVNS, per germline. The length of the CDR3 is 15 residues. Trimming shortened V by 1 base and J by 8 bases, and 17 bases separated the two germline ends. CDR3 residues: CASSELMTGSRGYTF. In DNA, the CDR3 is TGTGCCAGCAGTGAATTGATGACAGGCTCCCGCGGCTACACCTTC.

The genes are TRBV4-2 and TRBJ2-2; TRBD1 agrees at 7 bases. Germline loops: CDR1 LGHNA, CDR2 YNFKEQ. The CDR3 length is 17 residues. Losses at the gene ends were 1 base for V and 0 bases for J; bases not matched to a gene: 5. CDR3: CASSQARGTANTGELFF. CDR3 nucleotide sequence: TGTGCCAGCAGCCAAGCCAGGGGGACGGCGAACACCGGGGAGCTGTTTTTT.

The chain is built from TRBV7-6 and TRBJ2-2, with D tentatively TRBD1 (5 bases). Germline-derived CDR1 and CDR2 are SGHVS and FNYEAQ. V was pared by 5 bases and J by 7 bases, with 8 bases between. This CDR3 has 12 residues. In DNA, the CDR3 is TGTGCCAGCAGCCCAGGGTACGGGGAGCTGTTTTTT. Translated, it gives CASSPGYGELFF.

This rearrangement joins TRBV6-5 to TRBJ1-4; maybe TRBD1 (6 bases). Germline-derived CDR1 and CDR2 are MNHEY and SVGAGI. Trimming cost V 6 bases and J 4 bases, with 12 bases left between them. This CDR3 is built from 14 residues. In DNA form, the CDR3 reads TGTGCCAGCAGGGCGACAGGAGGTAATGAAAAACTGTTTTTT. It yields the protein CASRATGGNEKLFF.

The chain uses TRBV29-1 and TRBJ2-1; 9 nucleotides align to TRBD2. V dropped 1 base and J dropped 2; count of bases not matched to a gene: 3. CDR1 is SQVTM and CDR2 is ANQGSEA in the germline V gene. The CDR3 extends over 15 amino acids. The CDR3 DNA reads TGCAGCGTTGAAGGGCGGGGGGGCCCCTACAATGAGCAGTTCTTC. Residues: CSVEGRGGPYNEQFF.

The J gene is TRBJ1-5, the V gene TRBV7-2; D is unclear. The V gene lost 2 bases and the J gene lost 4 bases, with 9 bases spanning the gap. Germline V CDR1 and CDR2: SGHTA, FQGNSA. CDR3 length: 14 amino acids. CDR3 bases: TGTGCCAGCAGCTTATTTCGGGGAAATCAGCCCCAGCATTTT. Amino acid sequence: CASSLFRGNQPQHF.

The CDR3 coding sequence is TGTGCCAGCAGTACCGGAGAGACCCAGTACTTC. Protein sequence: CASSTGETQYF. This rearrangement joins TRBV6-6 to TRBJ2-5; no clear D gene. Per germline, CDR1 MNHNY and CDR2 SVGAGI (reference sequence). The CDR3 has 11 amino acids. Trimming took 5 bases from V and 4 from J, leaving 5 bases between them.